A selection of T cell receptor beta chains follows, all from one sample in a study of blood T cells in healthy people across ages. TCRdb independently ran MiXCR on the 5' RACE reads; one entry per CDR3 protein. The table records under 2,000,000 distinct CDR3 sequences, roughly 50% of them present only once. Sequenced sample: blood. The receptors shown here come from a woman aged 40 to 50 in good health. The CDR3 runs from the conserved cysteine through the conserved F or W. A D gene is named only where the DNA matches it firmly. A row's size may be missing; if present it is once, few, many or a size class.

D: -
J: TRBJ1-1
V: TRBV7-2
size: many
CDR3: CASSLVSGDTEAFF
DNA: TGTGCCAGCAGCTTAGTCTCAGGGGACACTGAAGCTTTCTTT

D: TRBD1
J: TRBJ1-5
V: TRBV28
size: -
CDR3: CASSTFLDRGDQPQHF
DNA: TGTGCCAGCAGTACGTTCTTGGACAGGGGTGATCAGCCCCAGCATTTT

D: -
J: TRBJ2-3
V: TRBV5-6
size: -
CDR3: CASNWGPTAKSTDTQYF
DNA: TGTGCCAGCAACTGGGGTCCGACAGCCAAGAGCACAGATACGCAGTATTTT

D: -
J: TRBJ1-1
V: TRBV5-1
size: -
CDR3: CASSLVVGGDTEAFF
DNA: TGCGCCAGCAGCTTGGTTGTAGGGGGGGACACTGAAGCTTTCTTT

D: TRBD1
J: TRBJ1-2
V: TRBV29-1
size: -
CDR3: CSVDRGIYGYTF
DNA: TGCAGCGTTGACAGGGGGATCTATGGCTACACCTTC

D: TRBD1
J: TRBJ1-5
V: TRBV28
size: -
CDR3: CASSSSGTGAANQPQHF
DNA: TGTGCCAGCAGTTCCTCCGGGACAGGGGCCGCCAATCAGCCCCAGCATTTT

D: TRBD2
J: TRBJ2-1
V: TRBV4-3
size: -
CDR3: CASSQDRLSGGLNSYNEQFF
DNA: TGCGCCAGCAGCCAAGATAGACTTAGCGGGGGGCTCAACTCCTACAATGAGCAGTTCTTC

D: -
J: TRBJ1-5
V: TRBV6-6
size: -
CDR3: CASSRDLSGQPQHF
DNA: TGTGCCAGCAGTCGGGACCTTTCAGGTCAGCCCCAGCATTTT

D: -
J: TRBJ2-1
V: TRBV27
size: few
CDR3: CASSLNGQGSYNEQFF
DNA: TGTGCCAGCAGTTTAAATGGTCAGGGTTCCTACAATGAGCAGTTCTTC

D: TRBD1
J: TRBJ2-7
V: TRBV7-9
size: few
CDR3: CASSLGGQAGYEQYF
DNA: TGTGCCAGCAGCTTGGGGGGACAGGCAGGCTACGAGCAGTACTTC

D: TRBD1
J: TRBJ2-5
V: TRBV7-2
size: many
CDR3: CASSFDRGETQYF
DNA: TGCGCCAGCAGCTTCGACAGGGGAGAGACCCAGTACTTC

D: -
J: TRBJ2-1
V: TRBV5-1
size: -
CDR3: CASSFGSLNEQFF
DNA: TGCGCCAGCAGCTTCGGTAGCCTCAATGAGCAGTTCTTC

D: -
J: TRBJ2-5
V: TRBV6-2/TRBV6-3
size: few
CDR3: CASHPTGPRETQYF
DNA: TGTGCCAGCCACCCTACGGGGCCCCGGGAGACCCAGTACTTC

D: TRBD2
J: TRBJ2-1
V: TRBV20-1
size: few
CDR3: CSALVAGKSYNEQFF
DNA: TGCAGTGCTCTAGTAGCGGGGAAATCCTACAATGAGCAGTTCTTC

D: -
J: TRBJ2-5
V: TRBV28
size: -
CDR3: CASHSSGETQYF
DNA: TGTGCCAGCCACTCAAGTGGAGAGACCCAGTACTTC

D: -
J: TRBJ2-7
V: TRBV20-1
size: -
CDR3: CSATLGTYEQYF
DNA: TGCAGTGCTACCCTCGGGACCTACGAGCAGTACTTC

D: -
J: TRBJ2-2
V: TRBV6-5
size: once
CDR3: CASKRRGRNTGELFF
DNA: TGTGCCAGCAAACGTAGAGGGAGAAACACCGGGGAGCTGTTTTTT

D: -
J: TRBJ2-1
V: TRBV7-2
size: -
CDR3: CASSLVSDKYNEQFF
DNA: TGTGCCAGCAGCTTAGTCTCCGACAAATACAATGAGCAGTTCTTC

D: -
J: TRBJ2-1
V: TRBV29-1
size: -
CDR3: CSVEGLPGSYNEQFF
DNA: TGCAGCGTTGAAGGCCTCCCGGGCTCCTACAATGAGCAGTTCTTC

D: -
J: TRBJ1-2
V: TRBV6-5
size: -
CDR3: CASSYSRGDGYTF
DNA: TGTGCCAGCAGTTACTCGAGGGGAGACGGCTACACCTTC

D: TRBD1
J: TRBJ2-1
V: TRBV5-6
size: -
CDR3: CASSWLDRAPYNEQFF
DNA: TGTGCCAGCAGCTGGCTGGACAGGGCACCCTACAATGAGCAGTTCTTC

D: -
J: TRBJ2-3
V: TRBV7-9
size: -
CDR3: CATAAGRGRDTDTQYF
DNA: TGTGCCACCGCCGCGGGGCGGGGACGGGACACAGATACGCAGTATTTT

D: -
J: TRBJ1-2
V: TRBV7-9
size: -
CDR3: CASSPSEGVNGYTF
DNA: TGTGCCAGCAGCCCCAGCGAAGGGGTTAATGGCTACACCTTC

D: TRBD1
J: TRBJ2-3
V: TRBV4-1
size: -
CDR3: CASSQFDRVGTDTQYF
DNA: TGCGCCAGCAGCCAATTTGACAGGGTCGGCACAGATACGCAGTATTTT

D: -
J: TRBJ1-6
V: TRBV28
size: -
CDR3: CGTNVQGSPLHF
DNA: TGTGGAACAAACGTTCAGGGATCACCCCTCCACTTT

D: -
J: TRBJ2-1
V: TRBV7-2
size: -
CDR3: CASSLANSFKQGMREQFF
DNA: TGTGCCAGCAGCTTAGCGAATTCTTTTAAACAGGGTATGCGTGAGCAGTTCTTC

D: TRBD1
J: TRBJ1-2
V: TRBV4-3
size: few
CDR3: CASSQAAPGTGYGYTF
DNA: TGCGCCAGCAGCCAAGCTGCCCCCGGGACAGGGTATGGCTACACCTTC

D: TRBD2
J: TRBJ2-5
V: TRBV20-1
size: -
CDR3: CSKTSGGQETQYF
DNA: TGCAGCAAGACTAGCGGGGGTCAAGAGACCCAGTACTTC

D: -
J: TRBJ1-5
V: TRBV18
size: -
CDR3: CASSRGGSRGSNQPQHF
DNA: TGTGCCAGCTCCCGGGGGGGGTCGAGAGGGAGCAATCAGCCCCAGCATTTT

D: TRBD2
J: TRBJ2-1
V: TRBV28
size: -
CDR3: CASVISLGTRRYNEQFF
DNA: TGTGCCAGCGTTATCTCTTTGGGGACTAGGAGATACAATGAGCAGTTCTTC

D: -
J: TRBJ1-5
V: TRBV28
size: -
CDR3: CASSNNRAGSNQPQHF
DNA: TGTGCCAGCAGCAATAACAGGGCGGGGAGCAATCAGCCCCAGCATTTT

D: TRBD1
J: TRBJ1-5
V: TRBV12-3/TRBV12-4
size: few
CDR3: CASSLRGGRGGTSQPQHF
DNA: TGTGCCAGCAGTTTACGGGGGGGTCGAGGGGGCACCTCTCAGCCCCAGCATTTT